The entry below gives a single T cell receptor beta chain sequence along with its context. Its antigen remains unidentified. This entry belongs to a study of CD4 T cells in relation to SARS-CoV-2 and coronaviruses. The assay was immunoSEQ multiplex PCR, and TCRdb's table has in-frame clones only and misses some. Here the sample spans around 12,000 clones, approximately 82% being singletons. Before the COVID-19 pandemic, during about 2010-2019, CD4+ T cells were taken from unexposed donors. After ten to eleven days of culture, CD4+ T cells were isolated. V lost 4 bases and J lost 2; bases outside the gene matches: 7. The CDR3 runs 15 residues. The germline V gene has CDR1 SEHNR and CDR2 FQNEAQ (reference sequence).

The chain joins TRBV7-9 to TRBJ1-1, with TRBD1 identical over 7 bases. The clonotype originates from a human donor in good health. The sample was CD4+ T cells from PBMCs, cultured in vitro. This CDR3 is CASSSGDSGNTEAFF. Written as DNA, the CDR3 is TGTGCCAGCAGCTCAGGGGACAGCGGAAACACTGAAGCTTTCTTT.